This T cell receptor beta chain is from a study of T cells after yellow fever vaccination. In its sample, this clonotype was seen many times. This CDR3 is built from 13 residues. V was cut by 5 bases and J by 0 bases, with 5 bases left in between. Germline CDR1 reads SGHTA; CDR2 reads FQGNSA. TCRdb fed the 5' RACE reads into MiXCR, producing one record per CDR3 protein. The sample has 200,000 to 250,000 distinct CDR3 sequences, about 3% seen once. The source material was CD4+ T cells sorted from PBMCs, sampled 10 days after the yellow fever booster vaccination. This clonotype originated in a man aged 18 to 35 who received the YFV17D yellow fever vaccine. The chain carries TRBV7-2 and TRBJ1-5; D remains unclear. The CDR3 nucleotides are TGTGCCAGCAGCCGGTATAGCAATCAGCCCCAGCATTTT. As protein: CASSRYSNQPQHF.